A few counts support the clone carrying this TCR beta chain. Its specificity is unknown. Trimming took off 5 bases at V and 6 bases at J, with 22 bases between the two ends. CDR3 size: 16 residues. In germline, CDR1 is SEHNR, CDR2 FQNEAQ (reference sequence). RNA transcripts yielded amplified TCR beta CDR3 regions. The HTBI primer set served for first-round RT-PCR of the TCR CDR3. MiXCR, run by TCRdb on the multiplex PCR reads, gives a single entry per CDR3 protein. The sample records hundreds of thousands of distinct CDR3 sequences, 40% to 55% being singletons. Diagnoses used clinical symptoms, serum thyroxine and TRAb, thyroid ultrasound and orbital computed tomography. The record originates from a study of T cells in Graves' hyperthyroidism and ophthalmopathy. Findings and caveats of the study: Most thyroid clonotypes with frequency above 0.001 were detected in blood. Ophthalmopathy was identified by the model a median about six months ahead of onset.

Sequencing was carried out using peripheral blood or thyroid tissue (not recorded which). V usage is TRBV7-9 and J usage is TRBJ1-1; the D gene is possibly TRBD1 (5 bases). The sequence derives from an adult man with Graves' disease, either hyperthyroidism or ophthalmopathy (not recorded which). CDR3 nucleotides: TGTGCCAGCAGCCCCCCCGGGGGAGGAAGCTGGGCTGAAGCTTTCTTT. The encoded protein is CASSPPGGGSWAEAFF.